These 26 T cell receptor beta chains came from one sample sequenced in a study of a mutant IDH1 vaccine in newly diagnosed glioma. TCRdb keeps only in-frame clones here, not all; method: immunoSEQ multiplex PCR. The sample holds 73,000 or so clones; around 82% are singletons and the top ten take approximately 12%. Time point: week 35, safety follow-up. The study gave 300 ug of mutant IDH1 20-mer peptide per vaccine dose, with topical imiquimod. These receptors' targets are unknown. The source was PBMCs, collected from a glioma patient whose treatment included an IDH1 peptide vaccine. These receptors were obtained from a man aged 18 to 30 with glioma.

The chain combines TRBV6-6 with TRBJ1-5, with D hard to call. CDR1 is MNHNY and CDR2 is SVGAGI in the germline V gene (reference sequence). Between the trimmed V and J ends, which lost 6 bases and 0 bases, there was a span of 12 bases. The CDR3 totals 15 residues. The CDR3 here is CASRPDGNSNQPQHF. In DNA form, the CDR3 reads TGTGCCAGCAGACCTGACGGAAATAGCAATCAGCCCCAGCATTTT.

J is TRBJ2-2 and V is TRBV27; D uncertain. This CDR3 spans 15 amino acids. CDR1 is MNHEY and CDR2 is SMNVEV in the germline V gene (reference sequence). The V end lost 3 bases, the J end lost 2 bases, and 10 bases lay between the germline ends. CDR3 sequence (DNA): TGTGCCAGCAGTTTTACACTATCAAACACCGGGGAGCTGTTTTTT. It specifies CASSFTLSNTGELFF.

This sequence joins TRBV7-2 and TRBJ1-1; D not resolved. Germline-derived CDR1 and CDR2 are SGHTA and FQGNSA. The CDR3 runs 14 residues. The V end lost 1 base, the J end lost 4 bases, and 10 bases lay between the germline ends. The CDR3 is CASSLGVTGTEAFF. For the CDR3, the DNA is TGTGCCAGCAGCTTAGGGGTCACGGGCACTGAAGCTTTCTTT.

This sequence joins TRBV7-2 and TRBJ2-2; D may be TRBD2 (7 bases). Trimming stripped 6 bases from V and 3 bases from J, with 20 bases between. Germline V lookup: CDR1 SGHTA, CDR2 FQGNSA. This CDR3 has 17 amino acids. CDR3 in DNA: TGTGCCAGCAGGAACTTAGGGGGGGGCCGGGACACCGGGGAGCTGTTTTTT. Encoded protein: CASRNLGGGRDTGELFF.

This chain's CDR3 is CASSVEMAGYGYTF. The CDR3 nucleotides are TGTGCCAGCAGCGTAGAAATGGCAGGGTACGGCTACACCTTC. The V call is TRBV9, the J call TRBJ1-2; possible D gene TRBD1, 5 bases. This CDR3 comprises 14 residues. The V gene's germline CDR1 is SGDLS and CDR2 YYNGEE. Trimming shortened V by 0 bases and J by 8 bases, and 14 bases separated the two germline ends.

This chain connects TRBV13 to TRBJ1-6, with a weak D call TRBD1 (5 bases). Germline V gives CDR1 PRHDT, CDR2 FYEKMQ (reference sequence). This CDR3 has 14 amino acids. The V end was cut by 3 bases, the J end by 7 bases, with 10 bases between. CDR3 sequence: CASSLGVSNSPLHF. As DNA, the CDR3 is TGTGCCAGCAGCTTGGGGGTCTCCAATTCACCCCTCCACTTT.

The chain links TRBV19 to TRBJ1-5; D uncertain. Trimming removed 3 bases at V and 6 bases at J, with 9 bases between. There are 13 residues in the CDR3. Germline V lookup: CDR1 LNHDA, CDR2 SQIVND (reference sequence). This chain's CDR3 is CASSILGSQPQHF. CDR3 DNA: TGTGCCAGTAGTATCCTAGGCAGTCAGCCCCAGCATTTT.

The chain is built from TRBV5-4 and TRBJ2-7; TRBD2 matches 8 bases. CDR1 is SGHNT and CDR2 is YYREEE in the germline V gene (reference sequence). The junction had 6 bases not matched to a gene; V was cut back by 4 bases and J by 3 bases. There are 14 residues in the CDR3. The CDR3 sequence: CASSIGLADYEQYF. The CDR3 DNA is TGTGCCAGCAGCATAGGACTAGCAGACTACGAGCAGTACTTC.

J is TRBJ1-4 and V is TRBV4-1; unclear D gene. Germline-derived CDR1 and CDR2 are MGHRA and YSYEKL. The CDR3 loop spans 21 amino acids. The ends were cut back, 0 bases at V and 7 bases at J, with 30 bases in the middle. The CDR3 nucleotides read TGCGCCAGCAGCCAAGATCTCCGGATTCCGAGGCCGAGGGATAATTGTGAAAAACTGTTTTTT. Translated: CASSQDLRIPRPRDNCEKLFF.

The chain couples TRBV30 to TRBJ2-3, with 7 nucleotides matching TRBD2. The CDR3 is made up of 14 amino acids. Trimming removed 3 bases from V and 3 bases from J; junction bases left unmatched: 6. The germline gives CDR1 GTSNPN, CDR2 SVGIG (reference sequence). The chain's CDR3 is CAWSATSETDTQYF. In DNA form, the CDR3 reads TGTGCCTGGAGCGCCACTAGCGAGACAGATACGCAGTATTTT.

The CDR3 region is CASSLAGARSPQHF. CDR3 DNA sequence: TGTGCCAGCAGCTTGGCGGGGGCGCGTTCCCCCCAGCATTTT. The genes are TRBV5-6 and TRBJ1-5, with D perhaps matching TRBD1 (6 bases). Trimming removed 0 bases from V and 10 bases from J, with 14 bases in between. The length of the CDR3 is 14 residues. Germline lookup yields CDR1 SGHDT and CDR2 YYEEEE.

The chain has TRBV6-6 and TRBJ2-5, with D possibly being TRBD1 (5 bases). Germline V gives CDR1 MNHNY, CDR2 SVGAGI (reference sequence). Between the trimmed V and J ends, which lost 8 bases and 1 base, there was a span of 14 bases. This CDR3 region has 14 residues. CDR3 nucleotides: TGTGCCAGCTCCAGTTGGGGCTTCCAAGAGACCCAGTACTTC. Translated, it gives CASSSWGFQETQYF.

This clone has just one count. This chain connects TRBV7-9 to TRBJ1-1; no clear D. This CDR3 has 12 residues. Trimming removed 4 bases at V and 12 bases at J, with 15 bases between. Germline-derived CDR1 and CDR2 are SEHNR and FQNEAQ (reference sequence). CDR3 sequence reads: CASSSSVDTTFF. The CDR3 nucleotides read TGTGCCAGCAGCTCGAGCGTCGATACCACTTTCTTT.

V and J are TRBV6-4 and TRBJ2-1, with D maybe TRBD1 (5 bases). Trimming shortened V by 6 bases and J by 9 bases, and 15 bases separated the two germline ends. CDR3 size: 13 residues. From germline, CDR1 is MRHNA and CDR2 SNTAGT. CDR3 protein: CASSPSTQGEQFF. As DNA, the CDR3 is TGTGCCAGCAGCCCCTCGACCCAGGGTGAGCAGTTCTTC.

The chain combines TRBV10-1 with TRBJ1-5; D not resolved. CDR3 length: 14 amino acids. Germline lookup yields CDR1 WNHNN and CDR2 SYGVQD (reference sequence). Trimming pared 2 bases from V and 2 bases from J, leaving 7 bases between. The CDR3 DNA reads as TGCGCCAGCAGTGAGACCGGGGGCAATCAGCCCCAGCATTTT. It specifies CASSETGGNQPQHF.

The CDR3 DNA sequence: TGTGCCTGGAGTGCAGGGGTCAAGCACACAGATACGCAGTATTTT. Translation gives CAWSAGVKHTDTQYF. The V and J genes are TRBV30 and TRBJ2-3; a possible D gene is TRBD1 (6 bases). V lost 1 base and J lost 2, with 13 bases in between. The CDR3 runs to 15 residues. Looked up from germline, CDR1 is GTSNPN and CDR2 is SVGIG (reference sequence).

This clone was counted a single time. The V call is TRBV5-4, the J call TRBJ2-1; the match to TRBD2 covers 9 bases. The CDR3 has 15 residues. Germline CDR1 SGHNT, CDR2 YYREEE (reference sequence). The V gene end was trimmed by 2 bases and the J gene end by 7 bases; junction bases not matched to a gene: 7. The CDR3 coding sequence is TGTGCCAGCAGCTTCCCGGCGGGAGGGGGGAATGAGCAGTTCTTC. This codes for CASSFPAGGGNEQFF.

CDR3 loop: CASSDKGPTVNSGANVLTF. In DNA, the CDR3 is TGTGCCAGCAGTGACAAGGGGCCGACTGTCAACTCTGGGGCCAACGTCCTGACTTTC. The J gene is TRBJ2-6, the V gene TRBV27; D may be TRBD1 (5 bases). Per the germline V gene, CDR1 is MNHEY and CDR2 is SMNVEV (reference sequence). V gave up 5 bases and J gave up 0 bases, with 20 bases separating them. The CDR3 contains 19 residues.

This clone rates as medium-sized. Other DNA sequences of this sample code for an identical CDR3. This sequence joins TRBV7-6 and TRBJ2-2; 9 positions match TRBD2. Germline V gives CDR1 SGHVS, CDR2 FNYEAQ. The junction had 2 bases not matched to a gene; V was cut back by 1 base and J by 2 bases. The CDR3 is 16 residues long. The CDR3 here is CASSLGLAANTGELFF. The CDR3 DNA reads as TGTGCCAGCAGCTTAGGACTAGCGGCAAACACCGGGGAGCTGTTTTTT.

The chain has TRBV4-1 and TRBJ2-7; TRBD1 matches 7 bases. This CDR3 is 16 amino acids long. Germline trimming cut 4 bases from V and 1 base from J; bases unmatched to any gene: 10. Germline lookup yields CDR1 MGHRA and CDR2 YSYEKL. CDR3 DNA: TGCGCCAGCAGCCCTCGGCGACAGGGTGGATCCTACGAGCAGTACTTC. Translated, it gives CASSPRRQGGSYEQYF.

The rearrangement links TRBV6-6 to TRBJ2-7, with D possibly being TRBD1 (6 bases). Germline CDR1 and CDR2: MNHNY and SVGAGI (reference sequence). CDR3 length equals 15 residues. Trimming removed 4 bases at V and 2 bases at J, with 15 bases between. The CDR3 DNA reads as TGTGCCAGCAGTTCCCAAATACAGGGAACCTACGAGCAGTACTTC. Translating it yields CASSSQIQGTYEQYF.

The V and J genes are TRBV29-1 and TRBJ1-1, with 7 nucleotides matching TRBD1. The V segment lost 6 bases and the J segment 1 base; nucleotides outside the gene matches: 8. CDR1 is SQVTM, CDR2 ANQGSEA, per germline. CDR3 length equals 14 residues. The CDR3, as DNA: TGCAGCGTAGAGGAGACAGGGTGGAACACTGAAGCTTTCTTT. This translates into CSVEETGWNTEAFF.

V and J are TRBV19 and TRBJ2-1; D unresolved. CDR3 length: 15 residues. Trimming took off 7 bases at V and 4 bases at J, with 17 bases between the two ends. Germline CDR1 LNHDA, CDR2 SQIVND (reference sequence). The CDR3 sequence is CASKESGWGYNEQFF. The CDR3 DNA sequence: TGTGCCAGTAAAGAGTCAGGCTGGGGATACAATGAGCAGTTCTTC.

This chain joins TRBV19 and TRBJ2-7; 10 bases align to TRBD1. Germline trimming cut 8 bases from V and 0 bases from J; bases unmatched to any gene: 4. CDR3 length: 14 amino acids. The germline V gene encodes CDR1 LNHDA and CDR2 SQIVND (reference sequence). CDR3 sequence: CASHDRGPSYEQYF. For the CDR3, the DNA is TGTGCCAGTCATGACAGGGGGCCCTCCTACGAGCAGTACTTC.

The sample holds one count of this clone. The V call is TRBV9, the J call TRBJ2-5; 8 bases line up with TRBD2. From germline, CDR1 is SGDLS and CDR2 YYNGEE. The V gene end was trimmed by 4 bases and the J gene end by 4 bases; junction bases not matched to a gene: 15. The CDR3 loop spans 17 amino acids. CDR3 sequence reads: CASSLQGGTSLRETQYF. The CDR3 bases are TGTGCCAGCAGCCTGCAAGGTGGGACTAGTCTAAGAGAGACCCAGTACTTC.

There are many counts of this clone. The chain uses TRBV1 and TRBJ2-1; the DNA was not compared with TRBD2, the D call given in the table. TRBV1 is marked as a pseudogene. CDR3 size: 16 residues. The CDR3 DNA is TGCACCAGCAGTCACATACTAGCGGATGACTACAATGAGCAGTTCTTC. Its translation: CTSSHILADDYNEQFF.